A single sample gave rise to the 18 T cell receptor beta chains below, sequenced in a study of blood T cell repertoires in COVID-19. TCRdb's copy holds only in-frame clones and misses some; the assay was immunoSEQ multiplex PCR. Of approximately 240,000 clones listed, around 86% are singletons. Sequencing was performed on peripheral blood. All receptors derive from a woman aged 25 to 39 who had recovered from COVID-19.

The rearrangement uses TRBV6-2 or TRBV6-3 and TRBJ1-1, with D perhaps matching TRBD1 (6 bases). This CDR3 has 16 amino acids. CDR1 and CDR2 (germline): MNHEY, SVGEGT. Trimming took 0 bases from V and 1 from J, leaving 12 bases between them. CDR3 DNA: TGTGCCAGCAGTTACTCGCAACAGGGTCCGAACACTGAAGCTTTCTTT. Translating gives CASSYSQQGPNTEAFF.

This chain joins TRBV7-9 and TRBJ1-1; D is perhaps TRBD1 (5 bases). V shed 3 bases and J shed 6 bases, with 11 bases lying between them. This CDR3 is 13 amino acids long. The germline CDR1 and CDR2 sequences are SEHNR and FQNEAQ (reference sequence). CDR3 DNA: TGTGCCAGCAGCTTCAGCTCGGGGGCTGAAGCTTTCTTT. It translates to CASSFSSGAEAFF.

The chain joins TRBV27 to TRBJ2-1; D is undetermined. V shed 6 bases and J shed 0 bases, with 12 bases lying between them. This CDR3 has 15 amino acids. Germline V gives CDR1 MNHEY, CDR2 SMNVEV (reference sequence). The CDR3 is CASSSGTTSYNEQFF. CDR3 nucleotides: TGTGCCAGCAGCTCCGGAACTACCTCCTACAATGAGCAGTTCTTC.

This rearrangement joins TRBV7-9 to TRBJ1-2, with D tentatively TRBD1 (5 bases). CDR1 is SEHNR, CDR2 FQNEAQ, per germline (reference sequence). The V end lost 0 bases, the J end lost 5 bases, and 13 bases lay between the germline ends. CDR3 length: 15 amino acids. The CDR3 loop reads CASSLAGDFLYGYTF. The CDR3 DNA reads TGTGCCAGCAGCTTAGCTGGGGACTTTTTGTATGGCTACACCTTC.

The V gene is TRBV9, the J gene TRBJ2-1, with TRBD1 identical over 7 bases. Germline assignment: CDR1 SGDLS and CDR2 YYNGEE. The CDR3 spans 12 residues. The V and J ends lost 4 bases and 9 bases, in that order; junction bases with no gene match: 4. Here the CDR3 DNA reads TGTGCCAGCAGCCTACGGGACAGTGAGCAGTTCTTC. It is translated as CASSLRDSEQFF.

The rearrangement uses TRBV9 and TRBJ1-2; 9 bases map to TRBD1. V shed 3 bases and J 7 bases; nucleotides not matched to a gene: 16. Germline V gene sequence: CDR1 SGDLS, CDR2 YYNGEE. CDR3 size: 17 residues. The CDR3 nucleotides are TGTGCCAGCAGCGCAAGACTGGGACAGGGAATCGTCAGTGGCTACACCTTC. Its translation is CASSARLGQGIVSGYTF. The full variable domain, its missing parts supplied by reference TRBV9 and TRBJ1-2, is DSGVTQTPKHLITATGQRVTLRCSPRSGDLSVYWYQQSLDQGLQFLIQYYNGEERAKGNILERFSAQQFPDLHSELNLSSLELGDSALYFCASSARLGQGIVSGYTFGSGTRLTVV.

This chain links TRBV11-2 with TRBJ2-5, with TRBD1 as a possible D gene (6 bases). The CDR3 loop spans 15 amino acids. The V gene lost 0 bases and the J gene lost 4 bases, with 12 bases spanning the gap. In germline, CDR1 is SGHAT, CDR2 FQNNGV. The CDR3 DNA is TGTGCCAGCAGCTTAGATCAGACAGGTCGAGAGACCCAGTACTTC. Its protein product is CASSLDQTGRETQYF.

This clone came up once. This rearrangement joins TRBV11-3 to TRBJ2-2, with 7 bases that match TRBD1. The ends lost 4 bases at V and 8 bases at J; junction bases unmatched: 10. Germline V gene sequence: CDR1 SGHNT, CDR2 YENEEA. The CDR3 is 15 residues long. The CDR3: CASSYDTGAAGELFF. The CDR3 DNA sequence: TGTGCCAGCAGCTACGACACAGGGGCCGCTGGGGAGCTGTTTTTT. Drawing the rest from reference TRBV11-3 and TRBJ2-2, the complete variable domain is EAGVVQSPRYKIIEKKQPVAFWCNPISGHNTLYWYLQNLGQGPELLIRYENEEAVDDSQLPKDRFSAERLKGVDSTLKIQPAELGDSAVYLCASSYDTGAAGELFFGEGSRLTVL.

This rearrangement joins TRBV18 to TRBJ2-1, with D possibly matching TRBD2 (6 bases). Trimming pared 4 bases from V and 9 bases from J, leaving 10 bases between. The CDR3 consists of 12 residues. From germline, CDR1 is KGHSH and CDR2 LQKENI. CDR3 loop: CASSLLAAEQFF. The CDR3 bases are TGTGCCAGCTCACTACTAGCCGCTGAGCAGTTCTTC.

V and J are TRBV5-5 and TRBJ2-2; D gene unclear. Looked up from germline, CDR1 is SGHKS and CDR2 is YYEKEE (reference sequence). V gave up 0 bases and J gave up 5 bases, with 23 bases separating them. This CDR3 has 19 residues. This chain's CDR3 is CASSLDFTAEAQITGELFF. CDR3 nucleotide sequence: TGTGCCAGCAGCTTGGATTTCACGGCCGAGGCTCAAATTACCGGGGAGCTGTTTTTT.

The rearrangement joins TRBV15 to TRBJ2-1; 9 bases line up with TRBD1. The CDR3 runs 16 residues. The germline V gene has CDR1 LNHNV and CDR2 YYDKDF (reference sequence). J gave up 5 bases and V 5 bases, and 10 bases lay outside the gene matches. For the CDR3, the DNA is TGTGCCACCAGCGCCAACACAGGGGGCCCCCACAATGAGCAGTTCTTC. As protein: CATSANTGGPHNEQFF.

The V and J genes are TRBV6-2 or TRBV6-3 and TRBJ2-6; 9 bases map to TRBD1. The CDR3 covers 17 residues. Germline V gene lookup returns CDR1 MNHEY and CDR2 SVGEGT. The V gene end was trimmed by 6 bases and the J gene end by 0 bases; junction bases not matched to a gene: 6. The CDR3 sequence: CASSSGTGSSGANVLTF. In DNA form, the CDR3 reads TGTGCCAGCAGCTCCGGGACAGGGAGCTCTGGGGCCAACGTCCTGACTTTC.

In this sample, this clone turned up a few times. J is TRBJ1-3 and V is TRBV2; D possibly corresponds to TRBD1 (6 bases). Trimming took 3 bases from V and 0 from J, leaving 9 bases between them. This CDR3 is built from 15 residues. Germline CDR1 SNHLY, CDR2 FYNNEI. CDR3: CASSEQGGSGNTIYF. As DNA, the CDR3 is TGTGCCAGCAGTGAGCAAGGGGGCTCTGGAAACACCATATATTTT.

The CDR3 loop reads CASSLYRVGQETQYF. For the CDR3, the DNA is TGTGCCAGCAGCTTATACAGGGTGGGACAAGAGACCCAGTACTTC. The rearrangement links TRBV7-6 to TRBJ2-5; a weak D match, TRBD1 (6 bases). Germline CDR1 reads SGHVS; CDR2 reads FNYEAQ. Trimming took off 2 bases at V and 2 bases at J, with 12 bases between the two ends. The CDR3 length is 15 residues.

This clone was recorded a few times. Written as DNA, the CDR3 is TGTGCCAGCAGCCTAGGGAGCTCTGGGGCCAACGTCCTGACTTTC. It specifies CASSLGSSGANVLTF. The V and J genes are TRBV7-2 and TRBJ2-6; a possible D gene is TRBD2 (5 bases). CDR3 length: 15 amino acids. V was clipped by 5 bases and J by 0 bases, with 8 bases between them. CDR1 and CDR2 (germline): SGHTA, FQGNSA.

With respect to this clone: This CDR3 is also generated by other DNA sequences in the sample. The rearrangement uses TRBV30 and TRBJ1-2, with TRBD1 matching over 8 bases. The ends lost 1 base at V and 5 bases at J; junction bases unmatched: 0. CDR3 size: 12 residues. Germline V gene sequence: CDR1 GTSNPN, CDR2 SVGIG (reference sequence). CDR3 sequence (DNA): TGTGCCTGGAGTGGGACAGGGTATGGCTACACCTTC. Translated: CAWSGTGYGYTF.

The gene calls are TRBV16 and TRBJ1-5; tentatively, D is TRBD1 (6 bases). Trimming removed 5 bases at V and 2 bases at J, with 10 bases between. The germline V gene encodes CDR1 KGHSY and CDR2 FQNENV. The CDR3 extends over 14 amino acids. As DNA, the CDR3 is TGTGCCAGCAGCGCACAGGGAGGCAATCAGCCCCAGCATTTT. This codes for CASSAQGGNQPQHF.

This clone was observed a single time. V is TRBV21-1 and J is TRBJ2-7; the listed D gene, TRBD2, was not tested against the DNA. TRBV21-1 is a pseudogene segment. This CDR3 spans 15 amino acids. CDR3 DNA: TGTGCCAGCAGCAAACGTACCGGGGACTCCTACGAGCAGTACTTC. It translates to CASSKRTGDSYEQYF.